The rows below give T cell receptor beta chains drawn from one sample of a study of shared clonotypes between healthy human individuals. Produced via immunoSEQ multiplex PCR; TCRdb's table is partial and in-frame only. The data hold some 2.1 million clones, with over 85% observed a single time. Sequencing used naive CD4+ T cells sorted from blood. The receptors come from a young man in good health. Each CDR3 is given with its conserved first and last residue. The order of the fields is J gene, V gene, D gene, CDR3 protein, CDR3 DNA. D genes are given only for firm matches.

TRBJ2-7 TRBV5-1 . CASSLRDGYEQYF TGCGCCAGCAGCTTGAGGGACGGTTACGAGCAGTACTTC
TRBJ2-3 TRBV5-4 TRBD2 CASSRLAGRVADTQYF TGTGCCAGCAGCCGACTAGCGGGTAGAGTAGCAGATACGCAGTATTTT
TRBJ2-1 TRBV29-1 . CSVTGRSSYNEQFF TGCAGCGTGACGGGTCGTAGCTCCTACAATGAGCAGTTCTTC
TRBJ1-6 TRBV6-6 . CASRISDNSPLHF TGTGCCAGCAGGATTTCGGATAATTCACCCCTCCACTTT
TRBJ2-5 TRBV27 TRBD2 CARGLAGANQETQYF TGTGCCAGGGGACTAGCGGGGGCCAACCAAGAGACCCAGTACTTC
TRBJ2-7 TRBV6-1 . CASSEGGLSLAHYEQYF TGTGCCAGCAGTGAAGGGGGTTTGTCATTAGCCCACTACGAGCAGTACTTC
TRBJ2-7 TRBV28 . CASKGMSYEQYF TGTGCCAGCAAGGGTATGTCCTACGAGCAGTACTTC
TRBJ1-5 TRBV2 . CASSEAVRGTQPQHF TGTGCCAGCAGTGAAGCGGTAAGGGGAACTCAGCCCCAGCATTTT
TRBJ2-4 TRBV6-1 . CASRLPGSVKNIQYF TGTGCCAGCAGGTTACCAGGGTCTGTCAAAAACATTCAGTACTTC
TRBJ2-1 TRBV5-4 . CASSFYSVDNEQFF TGTGCCAGCAGCTTCTACAGTGTCGACAATGAGCAGTTCTTC
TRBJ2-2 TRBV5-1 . CASSLVWTGELFF TGCGCCAGCAGCTTGGTTTGGACCGGGGAGCTGTTTTTT